Reported below is one T cell receptor beta chain. The source of the sample is a study of blood T cell repertoires in COVID-19. Overall study context: Material from acute and convalescent COVID-19 was sourced from the United States, Italy and Spain. In each case, the material was cDNA or gDNA derived from T cells, B-cell-depleted T cells, or PBMCs.

V gave up 6 bases and J gave up 0 bases; unmatched junction bases: 4. The CDR3 is 16 amino acids. Germline V gene data show CDR1 as MNHNY and CDR2 as SVGAGI (reference sequence). Seattle patients were enrolled during active infection and followed longitudinally. In the authors' methods: Estimated nucleated cell counts came from reference gene primer amplification. Profiled with immunoSEQ multiplex PCR; TCRdb holds only in-frame clones, not every one. That table is the source of V, J and clone size, and D and trimming were worked out from the DNA. Of about 420,000 clones listed, about 87% are singletons.

The TCR comes from a young man with COVID-19, enrolled during active disease. Sequenced material: peripheral blood. The gene calls are TRBV6-6 and TRBJ2-1; 11 bases fit TRBD2. Here the CDR3 reads CASSITSGSSYNEQFF. CDR3 sequence (DNA): TGTGCCAGCAGCATCACTAGCGGGAGCTCCTACAATGAGCAGTTCTTC.